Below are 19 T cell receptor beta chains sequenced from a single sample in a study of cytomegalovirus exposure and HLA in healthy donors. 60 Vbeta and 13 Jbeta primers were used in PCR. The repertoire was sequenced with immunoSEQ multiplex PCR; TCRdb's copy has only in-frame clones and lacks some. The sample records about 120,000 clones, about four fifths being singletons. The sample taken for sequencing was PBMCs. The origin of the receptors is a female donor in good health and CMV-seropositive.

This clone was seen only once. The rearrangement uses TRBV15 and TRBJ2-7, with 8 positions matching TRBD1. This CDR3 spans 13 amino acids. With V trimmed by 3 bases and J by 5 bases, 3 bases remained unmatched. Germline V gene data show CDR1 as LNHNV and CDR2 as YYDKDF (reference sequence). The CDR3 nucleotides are TGTGCCACCAGCAGCAGGGGGCCCGACGAGCAGTACTTC. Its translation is CATSSRGPDEQYF.

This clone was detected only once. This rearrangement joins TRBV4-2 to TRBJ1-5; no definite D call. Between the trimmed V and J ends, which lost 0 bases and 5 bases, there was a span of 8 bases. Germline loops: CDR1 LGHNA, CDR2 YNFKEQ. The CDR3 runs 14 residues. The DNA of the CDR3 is TGTGCCAGCAGCCAAGATCGCGGGCATCAGCCCCAGCATTTT. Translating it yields CASSQDRGHQPQHF.

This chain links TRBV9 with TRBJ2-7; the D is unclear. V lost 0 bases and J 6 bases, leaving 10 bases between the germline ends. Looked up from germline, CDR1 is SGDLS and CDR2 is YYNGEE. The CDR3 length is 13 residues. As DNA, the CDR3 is TGTGCCAGCAGCGTAGGTTTGGAGTCCGAGCAGTACTTC. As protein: CASSVGLESEQYF.

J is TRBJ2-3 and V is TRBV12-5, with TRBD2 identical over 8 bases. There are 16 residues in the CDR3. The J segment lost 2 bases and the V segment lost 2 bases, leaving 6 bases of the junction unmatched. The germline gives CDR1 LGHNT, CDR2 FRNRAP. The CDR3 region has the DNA TGTGCTAGTGGTTTGCGGGGGGGAATTTCCACAGATACGCAGTATTTT. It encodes CASGLRGGISTDTQYF.

As DNA, the CDR3 is TGTGCCAGTAGCCTGACAGGGCGGACCACTGAAGCTTTCTTT. It translates to CASSLTGRTTEAFF. The V call is TRBV19, the J call TRBJ1-1; 7 bases fit TRBD1. Germline-derived CDR1 and CDR2 are LNHDA and SQIVND (reference sequence). There are 14 residues in the CDR3. V lost 6 bases, J lost 4 bases, and 8 bases stayed unmatched.

For the CDR3, the DNA is TGTGCCTGGAGTCAGGGACTGAGTTCAGATACGCAGTATTTT. Its translation is CAWSQGLSSDTQYF. This chain connects TRBV30 to TRBJ2-3; D may be TRBD2 (6 bases). The V end lost 2 bases, the J end lost 4 bases, and 13 bases lay between the germline ends. The germline gives CDR1 GTSNPN, CDR2 SVGIG (reference sequence). This CDR3 region has 14 residues.

In DNA form, the CDR3 reads TGTGCCAGCAGCTCAGGACAGGGGGTAGTGCAGAATGGCTACACCTTC. Translation gives CASSSGQGVVQNGYTF. The gene calls are TRBV13 and TRBJ1-2, with 10 nucleotides matching TRBD1. The germline CDR1 and CDR2 sequences are PRHDT and FYEKMQ (reference sequence). Losses at the gene ends were 4 bases for V and 6 bases for J; bases not matched to a gene: 11. There are 16 residues in the CDR3.

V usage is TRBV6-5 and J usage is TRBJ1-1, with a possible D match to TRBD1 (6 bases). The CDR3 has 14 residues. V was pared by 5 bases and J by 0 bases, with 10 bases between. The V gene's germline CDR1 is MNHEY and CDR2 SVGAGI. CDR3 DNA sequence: TGTGCCAGCAGTGAAAGACAGGTGAACACTGAAGCTTTCTTT. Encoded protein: CASSERQVNTEAFF.

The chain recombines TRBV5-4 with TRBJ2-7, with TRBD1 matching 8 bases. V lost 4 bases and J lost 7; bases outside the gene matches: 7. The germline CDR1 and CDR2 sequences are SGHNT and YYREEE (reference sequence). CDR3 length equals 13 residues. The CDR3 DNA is TGTGCCAGCAGCGTGGGCAGGGGGCGGGAGCAGTACTTC. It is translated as CASSVGRGREQYF. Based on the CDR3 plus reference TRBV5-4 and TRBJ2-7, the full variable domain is ETGVTQSPTHLIKTRGQQVTLRCSSQSGHNTVSWYQQALGQGPQFIFQYYREEENGRGNFPPRFSGLQFPNYSSELNVNALELDDSALYLCASSVGRGREQYFGPGTRLTVT.

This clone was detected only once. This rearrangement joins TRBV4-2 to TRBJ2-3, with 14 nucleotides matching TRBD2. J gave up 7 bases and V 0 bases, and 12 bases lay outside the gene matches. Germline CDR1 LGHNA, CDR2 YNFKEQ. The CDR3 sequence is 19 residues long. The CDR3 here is CASSQEKKSGLAGENTQYF. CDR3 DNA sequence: TGTGCCAGCAGCCAAGAGAAGAAATCGGGACTAGCGGGGGAAAATACGCAGTATTTT.

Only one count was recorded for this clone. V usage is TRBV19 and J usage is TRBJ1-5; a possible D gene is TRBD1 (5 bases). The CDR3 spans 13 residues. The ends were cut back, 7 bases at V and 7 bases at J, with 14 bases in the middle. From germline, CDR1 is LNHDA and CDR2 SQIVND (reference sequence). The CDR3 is CASTTGGKQPQHF. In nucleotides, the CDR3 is TGTGCCAGTACGACGGGGGGGAAACAGCCCCAGCATTTT.

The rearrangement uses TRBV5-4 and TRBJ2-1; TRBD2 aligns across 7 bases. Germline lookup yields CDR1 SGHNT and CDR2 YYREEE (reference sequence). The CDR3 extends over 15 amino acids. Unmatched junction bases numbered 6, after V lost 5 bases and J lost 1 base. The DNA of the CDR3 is TGTGCCAGCAGTCCTACTAGCGAGTCCTACAATGAGCAGTTCTTC. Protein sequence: CASSPTSESYNEQFF. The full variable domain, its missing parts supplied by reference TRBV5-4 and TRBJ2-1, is ETGVTQSPTHLIKTRGQQVTLRCSSQSGHNTVSWYQQALGQGPQFIFQYYREEENGRGNFPPRFSGLQFPNYSSELNVNALELDDSALYLCASSPTSESYNEQFFGPGTRLTVL.

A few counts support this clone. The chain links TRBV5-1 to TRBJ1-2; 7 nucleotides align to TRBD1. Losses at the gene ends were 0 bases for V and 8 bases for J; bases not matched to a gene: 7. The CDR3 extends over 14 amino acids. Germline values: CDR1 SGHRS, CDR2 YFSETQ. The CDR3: CASSLEVGGRGYTF. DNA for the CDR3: TGCGCCAGCAGCTTGGAGGTAGGGGGCCGAGGCTACACCTTC. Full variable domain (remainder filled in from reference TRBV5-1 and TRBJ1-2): KAGVTQTPRYLIKTRGQQVTLSCSPISGHRSVSWYQQTPGQGLQFLFEYFSETQRNKGNFPGRFSGRQFSNSRSEMNVSTLELGDSALYLCASSLEVGGRGYTFGSGTRLTVV.

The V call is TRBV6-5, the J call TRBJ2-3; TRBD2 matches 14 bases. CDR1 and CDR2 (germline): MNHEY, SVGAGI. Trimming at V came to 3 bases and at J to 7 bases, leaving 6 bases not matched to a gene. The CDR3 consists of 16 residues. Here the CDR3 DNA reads TGTGCCAGCAGTTATATGGGGACTAGCGGGGGATATACGCAGTATTTT. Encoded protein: CASSYMGTSGGYTQYF.

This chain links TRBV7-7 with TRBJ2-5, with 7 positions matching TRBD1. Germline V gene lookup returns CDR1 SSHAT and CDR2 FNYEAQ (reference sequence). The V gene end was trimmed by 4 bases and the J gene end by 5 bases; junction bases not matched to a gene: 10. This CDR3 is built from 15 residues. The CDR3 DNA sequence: TGTGCCAGCAGCTCCAATCCGGGACAGCAGGAGACCCAGTACTTC. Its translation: CASSSNPGQQETQYF.

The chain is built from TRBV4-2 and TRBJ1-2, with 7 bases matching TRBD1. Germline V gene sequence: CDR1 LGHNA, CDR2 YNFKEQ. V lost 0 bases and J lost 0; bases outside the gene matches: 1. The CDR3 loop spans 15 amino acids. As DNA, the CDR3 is TGTGCCAGCAGCCAAGAAGGACAGGCTAACTATGGCTACACCTTC. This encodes CASSQEGQANYGYTF.

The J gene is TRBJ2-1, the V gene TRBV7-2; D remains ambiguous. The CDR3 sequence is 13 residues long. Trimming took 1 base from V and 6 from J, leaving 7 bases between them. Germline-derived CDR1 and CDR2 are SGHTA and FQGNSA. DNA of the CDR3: TGTGCCAGCAGCTTAGTAGGCGGCAATGAGCAGTTCTTC. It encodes CASSLVGGNEQFF.

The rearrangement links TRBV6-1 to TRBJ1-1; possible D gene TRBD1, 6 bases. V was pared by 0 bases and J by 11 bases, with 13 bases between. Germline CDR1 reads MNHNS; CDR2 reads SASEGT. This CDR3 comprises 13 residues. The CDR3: CASSEAWGGGAFF. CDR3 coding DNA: TGTGCCAGCAGTGAAGCTTGGGGGGGCGGGGCTTTCTTT.

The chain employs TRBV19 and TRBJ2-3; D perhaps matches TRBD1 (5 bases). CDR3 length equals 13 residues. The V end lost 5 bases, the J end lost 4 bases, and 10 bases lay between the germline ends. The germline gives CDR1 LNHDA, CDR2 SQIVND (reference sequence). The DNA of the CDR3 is TGTGCCAGTAGTCTCCAAGGGGCAGATACGCAGTATTTT. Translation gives CASSLQGADTQYF. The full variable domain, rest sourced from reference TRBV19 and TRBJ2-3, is DGGITQSPKYLFRKEGQNVTLSCEQNLNHDAMYWYRQDPGQGLRLIYYSQIVNDFQKGDIAEGYSVSREKKESFPLTVTSAQKNPTAFYLCASSLQGADTQYFGPGTRLTVL.